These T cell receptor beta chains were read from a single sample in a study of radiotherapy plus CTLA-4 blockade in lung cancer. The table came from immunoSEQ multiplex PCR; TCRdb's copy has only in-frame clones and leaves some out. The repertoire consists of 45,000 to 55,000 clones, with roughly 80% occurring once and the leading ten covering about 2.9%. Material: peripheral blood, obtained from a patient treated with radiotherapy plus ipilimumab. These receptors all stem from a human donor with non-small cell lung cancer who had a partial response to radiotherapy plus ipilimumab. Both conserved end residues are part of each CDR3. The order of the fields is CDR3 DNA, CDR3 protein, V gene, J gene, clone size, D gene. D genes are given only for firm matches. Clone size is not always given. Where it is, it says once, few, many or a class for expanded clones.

CDR3 DNA: TGTGCCAGCAGCAAGACAAGACAAGAGACCCAGTACTTC
CDR3 protein: CASSKTRQETQYF
V gene: TRBV5-4
J gene: TRBJ2-5
clone size: NA
D gene: NA

CDR3 DNA: TGCGCCAGCAGCGGGCAGGGTGCGAAAGCTTTCTTT
CDR3 protein: CASSGQGAKAFF
V gene: TRBV5-1
J gene: TRBJ1-1
clone size: NA
D gene: NA

CDR3 DNA: TGTGCCAGCAGCTTATTACCGCGTACCGGGGAGCTGTTTTTT
CDR3 protein: CASSLLPRTGELFF
V gene: TRBV7-3
J gene: TRBJ2-2
clone size: NA
D gene: NA

CDR3 DNA: TGTGCCAGCAGCCTGGACAGAGCTCCCCCAGAGCAGTACTTC
CDR3 protein: CASSLDRAPPEQYF
V gene: TRBV11-2
J gene: TRBJ2-7
clone size: NA
D gene: NA

CDR3 DNA: TGTGCCAGCCGCGGGGCCGCGGGGACCCAGTACTTC
CDR3 protein: CASRGAAGTQYF
V gene: TRBV7-2
J gene: TRBJ2-5
clone size: NA
D gene: NA

CDR3 DNA: TGTGCCAGCAGCTTTGGGGGGACCGACACTGAAGCTTTCTTT
CDR3 protein: CASSFGGTDTEAFF
V gene: TRBV5-4
J gene: TRBJ1-1
clone size: NA
D gene: NA

CDR3 DNA: TGTGCCAGCAGAGAAACAGGGGGACAGACCCAGTACTTC
CDR3 protein: CASRETGGQTQYF
V gene: TRBV5-8
J gene: TRBJ2-5
clone size: NA
D gene: TRBD1

CDR3 DNA: TGTGCCAGCAGCTACGGACAGGGCAATCAGCCCCAGCATTTT
CDR3 protein: CASSYGQGNQPQHF
V gene: TRBV5-6
J gene: TRBJ1-5
clone size: NA
D gene: TRBD1

CDR3 DNA: TGTGCCAGCAGCAAGGGACAGCCAGGGCACACTGAAGCTTTCTTT
CDR3 protein: CASSKGQPGHTEAFF
V gene: TRBV5-4
J gene: TRBJ1-1
clone size: few
D gene: TRBD1

CDR3 DNA: TGTGCCAGCAGTGAAGATGACAACTACAATGAGCAGTTCTTC
CDR3 protein: CASSEDDNYNEQFF
V gene: TRBV2
J gene: TRBJ2-1
clone size: NA
D gene: NA

CDR3 DNA: TGTGCCAGCAGTCCTACAGGGAACTCTGGAAACACCATATATTTT
CDR3 protein: CASSPTGNSGNTIYF
V gene: TRBV6-5
J gene: TRBJ1-3
clone size: NA
D gene: NA

CDR3 DNA: TGCGCCAGCAGCCAAGTGGTACTAGCGGGGGGGCAAAATGAGCAGTTCTTC
CDR3 protein: CASSQVVLAGGQNEQFF
V gene: TRBV4-1
J gene: TRBJ2-1
clone size: NA
D gene: TRBD2

CDR3 DNA: TGTGCCAGCAGCGGACAGGGGGCAGGAACCGGGGAGCTGTTTTTT
CDR3 protein: CASSGQGAGTGELFF
V gene: TRBV9
J gene: TRBJ2-2
clone size: NA
D gene: TRBD1

CDR3 DNA: TGTGCCAGAAGCCGTCCAGGGGATGGCTACACCTTC
CDR3 protein: CARSRPGDGYTF
V gene: TRBV5-3
J gene: TRBJ1-2
clone size: NA
D gene: NA

CDR3 DNA: TGTGCCAGCAGCCCCCGGGATGGGGACATTCAGTACTTC
CDR3 protein: CASSPRDGDIQYF
V gene: TRBV7-9
J gene: TRBJ2-4
clone size: NA
D gene: NA

CDR3 DNA: TGTGCCAGCAGCGTCGGGACAGGGTATGAAAAACTGTTTTTT
CDR3 protein: CASSVGTGYEKLFF
V gene: TRBV9
J gene: TRBJ1-4
clone size: NA
D gene: TRBD1

CDR3 DNA: TGTGCCAGCAGCCACCAGAATGTCGCAGGATATGGCTACACCTTC
CDR3 protein: CASSHQNVAGYGYTF
V gene: TRBV5-4
J gene: TRBJ1-2
clone size: NA
D gene: NA

CDR3 DNA: TGTGCCAGCAGTTTTAACAGGGGTGGGAATTCACCCCTCCACTTT
CDR3 protein: CASSFNRGGNSPLHF
V gene: TRBV6-6
J gene: TRBJ1-6
clone size: NA
D gene: TRBD1

CDR3 DNA: TGTGCCAGCAGCTTGGCCCGACAGGGGGCCCATGGCTACACCTTC
CDR3 protein: CASSLARQGAHGYTF
V gene: TRBV5-4
J gene: TRBJ1-2
clone size: NA
D gene: TRBD1

CDR3 DNA: TGTGCCAGCAGCACGGCTAGCGGGGGGAACCAAGAGACCCAGTACTTC
CDR3 protein: CASSTASGGNQETQYF
V gene: TRBV7-6
J gene: TRBJ2-5
clone size: NA
D gene: TRBD2

CDR3 DNA: TGTGCCAGCAGTTTATTTCGGACAGAAAACAATCAGCCCCAGCATTTT
CDR3 protein: CASSLFRTENNQPQHF
V gene: TRBV28
J gene: TRBJ1-5
clone size: NA
D gene: NA

CDR3 DNA: TGTGCCAGCAGCTTAGCCAACAGGGATCAAGAGACCCAGTACTTC
CDR3 protein: CASSLANRDQETQYF
V gene: TRBV7-6
J gene: TRBJ2-5
clone size: NA
D gene: NA